Listed below are T cell receptor beta chains from one sample, sequenced in a study of blood T cells in healthy people across ages. MiXCR, applied by TCRdb to the 5' RACE reads, yields one record per CDR3 protein. The sample yields 750,000 or so distinct CDR3 sequences, roughly 25% seen once. The data also belong to a second study, concerning T cells of mothers and their children.

The source material was blood. The origin of the receptors is a boy aged 5-17 years in good health. Both conserved end residues are part of each CDR3. D genes are given only for firm matches. Rows may omit the clone size; those that give it use once, few, many or a size class.

size: .; J: TRBJ1-1; D: .; V: TRBV7-3; DNA: TGTGCCAGCAGCTTAGTCCCTGTTGGGTTCACTGAAGCTTTCTTT; CDR3: CASSLVPVGFTEAFF
size: .; J: TRBJ1-1; D: TRBD1; V: TRBV6-5; DNA: TGTGCCAGCAGTGCTGGGACAGGGGGAACTGAAGCTTTCTTT; CDR3: CASSAGTGGTEAFF
size: .; J: TRBJ1-6; D: TRBD1; V: TRBV7-8; DNA: TGTGCCAGCAGCTCCAGTACAGGGGTAGATTCACCCCTCCACTTT; CDR3: CASSSSTGVDSPLHF
size: .; J: TRBJ1-6; D: .; V: TRBV7-8; DNA: TGTGCCAGCAGCCCTAGTGGGGCAGGCTCCTATAATTCACCCCTCCACTTT; CDR3: CASSPSGAGSYNSPLHF
size: few; J: TRBJ1-3; D: .; V: TRBV25-1; DNA: TGTGCCAGCAGTGACGACAGGATAGTAAACACCATATATTTT; CDR3: CASSDDRIVNTIYF
size: .; J: TRBJ2-7; D: .; V: TRBV21-1; DNA: TGTGCCAGCAGCAAGGGCAGGCGAATCTCCTACGAGCAGTACTTC; CDR3: CASSKGRRISYEQYF
size: .; J: TRBJ2-7; D: TRBD2; V: TRBV29-1; DNA: TGCAGCGTCACGGGGGGGGGCTACGAGCAGTACTTC; CDR3: CSVTGGGYEQYF
size: .; J: TRBJ1-2; D: TRBD1; V: TRBV29-1; DNA: TGCAGCGCTAAGGGACAGGGAGACGGCTACACCTTC; CDR3: CSAKGQGDGYTF
size: .; J: TRBJ2-6; D: .; V: TRBV7-3; DNA: TGTGCCAGCAGGGCAACAGGCGATTACTCTGGGGCCAACGTCCTGACTTTC; CDR3: CASRATGDYSGANVLTF
size: .; J: TRBJ2-3; D: TRBD2; V: TRBV9; DNA: TGTGCCAGCAGCCCACGGGGACTAGCGGGGGCGACTAGCACAGATACGCAGTATTTT; CDR3: CASSPRGLAGATSTDTQYF
size: .; J: TRBJ2-7; D: TRBD1; V: TRBV20-1; DNA: TGCAGTGCTAGAGTGTGGGACAGGGGAACCTACGAGCAGTACTTC; CDR3: CSARVWDRGTYEQYF
size: .; J: TRBJ2-7; D: TRBD1; V: TRBV15; DNA: TGTGCCACCAGCACATCCGGGACAGGGGGGACCGAGCAGTACTTC; CDR3: CATSTSGTGGTEQYF
size: few; J: TRBJ2-5; D: TRBD2; V: TRBV20-1; DNA: TGCAGTGCTAGGGCTAGCGGGAGCGGAGAGACCCAGTACTTC; CDR3: CSARASGSGETQYF
size: few; J: TRBJ2-4; D: TRBD2; V: TRBV11-2; DNA: TGTGCCAGCAGCCCCTCAGGCGGGGGTAGCATTCAGTACTTC; CDR3: CASSPSGGGSIQYF
size: .; J: TRBJ2-1; D: .; V: TRBV5-6; DNA: TGTGCCAGCAGCGCTGTGGGGGGTGAGCAGTTCTTC; CDR3: CASSAVGGEQFF
size: .; J: TRBJ2-1; D: TRBD1; V: TRBV18; DNA: TGTGCCAGCTCACCTGTAACAGGGGCCAATGAGCAGTTCTTC; CDR3: CASSPVTGANEQFF
size: .; J: TRBJ1-6; D: TRBD1; V: TRBV28; DNA: TGTGCCAGCAGTTCTTTAGCGGGACAGTATAATTCACCCCTCCACTTT; CDR3: CASSSLAGQYNSPLHF
size: .; J: TRBJ2-5; D: .; V: TRBV10-2; DNA: TGCGCCAGCAGTGATTCCGAGGAGACCCAGTACTTC; CDR3: CASSDSEETQYF
size: .; J: TRBJ2-7; D: TRBD2; V: TRBV15; DNA: TGTGCCACCAGCAGAGAGGGACTAGCGGGAAGGGACGAGCAGTACTTC; CDR3: CATSREGLAGRDEQYF
size: .; J: TRBJ1-2; D: TRBD1; V: TRBV5-6; DNA: TGTGCCAGCAGCTCAGGACAGGCCTATGGCTACACCTTC; CDR3: CASSSGQAYGYTF
size: .; J: TRBJ1-1; D: TRBD1; V: TRBV6-4; DNA: TGTGCCAGCAGTGACACCGGGACAGGGATTGGTGGCACTGAAGCTTTCTTT; CDR3: CASSDTGTGIGGTEAFF
size: .; J: TRBJ2-3; D: .; V: TRBV4-3; DNA: TGCGCCAGCAGCCAAGATTTTACAGGAGATACGCAGTATTTT; CDR3: CASSQDFTGDTQYF
size: few; J: TRBJ2-3; D: TRBD2; V: TRBV20-1; DNA: TGCAGTGCTAGAGATCGACTAGCGGGGGGGCCGAGGAAGCAGTATTTT; CDR3: CSARDRLAGGPRKQYF
size: few; J: TRBJ2-7; D: TRBD1; V: TRBV19; DNA: TGTGCCAGTAGTATTGCGGACAGGGCCACCTACGAGCAGTACTTC; CDR3: CASSIADRATYEQYF
size: .; J: TRBJ1-6; D: .; V: TRBV15; DNA: TGTGCCACCAGCAGAGATCGGGTGGGCCTTACGAATTCACCCCTCCACTTT; CDR3: CATSRDRVGLTNSPLHF
size: .; J: TRBJ1-1; D: TRBD1; V: TRBV6-6; DNA: TGTGCCAGCAGTTCCGGACAGGGAAAGAACACTGAAGCTTTCTTT; CDR3: CASSSGQGKNTEAFF
size: .; J: TRBJ2-1; D: .; V: TRBV10-3; DNA: TGTGCCATCAGATCTAGCGACTCCTACAATGAGCAGTTCTTC; CDR3: CAIRSSDSYNEQFF
size: once; J: TRBJ2-7; D: .; V: TRBV29-1; DNA: TGCAGCGTTGTCAGGATTAGCTCCTACGAGCAGTACTTC; CDR3: CSVVRISSYEQYF
size: .; J: TRBJ2-1; D: .; V: TRBV3-1; DNA: TGTGCCAGCAGCCAAGATCCGACTGTGGGAGGCTACAATGAGCAGTTCTTC; CDR3: CASSQDPTVGGYNEQFF
size: .; J: TRBJ2-1; D: .; V: TRBV24-1; DNA: TGTGCCACCAGTCCTAAGAGCAACTCTAACAATGAGCAGTTCTTC; CDR3: CATSPKSNSNNEQFF
size: .; J: TRBJ2-1; D: TRBD1; V: TRBV7-9; DNA: TGTGCCAGCAGCTTATGGAGACCGGGACAGGGAAATGAGCAGTTCTTC; CDR3: CASSLWRPGQGNEQFF
size: few; J: TRBJ1-2; D: .; V: TRBV20-1; DNA: TGCAGTGCTAAGGACGGGACGGGCTATGGCTACACCTTC; CDR3: CSAKDGTGYGYTF
size: .; J: TRBJ1-2; D: .; V: TRBV5-1; DNA: TGCGCCAGCAGGCATGGAAGCTATGGCTACACCTTC; CDR3: CASRHGSYGYTF
size: .; J: TRBJ2-7; D: .; V: TRBV20-1; DNA: TGCAGTGCCACCGATGGACAGTCCTACGAGCAGTACTTC; CDR3: CSATDGQSYEQYF
size: .; J: TRBJ2-5; D: .; V: TRBV3-1; DNA: TGTGCCAGCAGCCAAGAGGACTTCTACAAGGGAGAGACCCAGTACTTC; CDR3: CASSQEDFYKGETQYF
size: .; J: TRBJ1-2; D: .; V: TRBV6-6; DNA: TGTGCCAGCAGTCTGAATTTAGAGGGCTACACCTTC; CDR3: CASSLNLEGYTF
size: few; J: TRBJ1-1; D: .; V: TRBV10-3; DNA: TGTGCCATCACTGGGACGGAGAACACTGAAGCTTTCTTT; CDR3: CAITGTENTEAFF
size: .; J: TRBJ1-1; D: .; V: TRBV20-1; DNA: TGCAGTCCCCAGGCACAGGGACACACTGAAGCTTTCTTT; CDR3: CSPQAQGHTEAFF
size: .; J: TRBJ2-7; D: .; V: TRBV7-8; DNA: TGTGCCAGCAGCTCCAGTCTAGCGAGCCCCCTCTACGAGCAGTACTTC; CDR3: CASSSSLASPLYEQYF
size: .; J: TRBJ2-1; D: .; V: TRBV20-1; DNA: TGCAGTGCTACCTGGAGGGGGATTGAGCAGTTCTTC; CDR3: CSATWRGIEQFF
size: .; J: TRBJ2-7; D: TRBD2; V: TRBV5-1; DNA: TGCGCCAGCAGCTTGGTTACTAGCGGGGGGGTCGAGCAGTACTTC; CDR3: CASSLVTSGGVEQYF
size: .; J: TRBJ2-7; D: .; V: TRBV5-6; DNA: TGTGCCAGCAGCTTTGATTCGATCTACGAGCAGTACTTC; CDR3: CASSFDSIYEQYF
size: .; J: TRBJ1-2; D: TRBD1; V: TRBV6-5; DNA: TGTGCCAGCAGTCCGGACAGGGGCTGGGGTGGCTACACCTTC; CDR3: CASSPDRGWGGYTF
size: .; J: TRBJ1-3; D: .; V: TRBV2; DNA: TGTGCCAGCAGTGTGGCTCATGGCTCTGGAAACACCATATATTTT; CDR3: CASSVAHGSGNTIYF
size: .; J: TRBJ2-3; D: .; V: TRBV5-1; DNA: TGCGCCAGCAGCTCGGTGACCACCACAGATACGCAGTATTTT; CDR3: CASSSVTTTDTQYF
size: few; J: TRBJ2-4; D: .; V: TRBV4-1; DNA: TGCGCCAGCAGCCAAGTCTCGGCTGGCGGGACCAAAAACATTCAGTACTTC; CDR3: CASSQVSAGGTKNIQYF
size: few; J: TRBJ1-1; D: .; V: TRBV29-1; DNA: TGCAGCGTTGTAAGAGGATATGATCCTGAAGCTTTCTTT; CDR3: CSVVRGYDPEAFF
size: .; J: TRBJ2-7; D: TRBD1; V: TRBV27; DNA: TGTGCCAGCAGACAGGGGCTAGGGGAGCAGTACTTC; CDR3: CASRQGLGEQYF
size: .; J: TRBJ2-5; D: .; V: TRBV28; DNA: TGTGCCAGCAGTTTATGGACAGATACTCAAGAGACCCAGTACTTC; CDR3: CASSLWTDTQETQYF
size: few; J: TRBJ2-5; D: .; V: TRBV10-3; DNA: TGTGCCATCAGTGAGATGGACACCAATCAAGAGACCCAGTACTTC; CDR3: CAISEMDTNQETQYF
size: few; J: TRBJ1-2; D: .; V: TRBV29-1; DNA: TGCAGCGTCTCGGACGGGGACTATGGCTACACCTTC; CDR3: CSVSDGDYGYTF
size: few; J: TRBJ2-5; D: .; V: TRBV10-3; DNA: TGTGCCATCAGTGCAGGTCAGGAAGAGACCCAGTACTTC; CDR3: CAISAGQEETQYF
size: few; J: TRBJ1-6; D: .; V: TRBV21-1; DNA: TGTGCCAGCCCCGACAGGGGCCCGGCGGATCCCCTCCACTTT; CDR3: CASPDRGPADPLHF